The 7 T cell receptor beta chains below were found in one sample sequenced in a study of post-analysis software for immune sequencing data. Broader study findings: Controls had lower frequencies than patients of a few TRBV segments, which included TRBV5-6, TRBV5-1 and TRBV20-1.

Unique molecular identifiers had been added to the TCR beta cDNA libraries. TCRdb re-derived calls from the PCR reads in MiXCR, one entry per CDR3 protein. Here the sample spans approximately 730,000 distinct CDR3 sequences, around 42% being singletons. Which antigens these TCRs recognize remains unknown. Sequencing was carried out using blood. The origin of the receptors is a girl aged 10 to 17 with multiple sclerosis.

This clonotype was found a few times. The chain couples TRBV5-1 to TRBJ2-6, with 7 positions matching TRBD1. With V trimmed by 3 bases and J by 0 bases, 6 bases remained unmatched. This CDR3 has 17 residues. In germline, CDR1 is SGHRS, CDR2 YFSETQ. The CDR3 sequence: CASSSGDSYSGANVLTF. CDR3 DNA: TGCGCCAGCAGCTCCGGGGACAGTTACTCTGGGGCCAACGTCCTGACTTTC. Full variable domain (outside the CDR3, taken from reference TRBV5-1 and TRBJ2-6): KAGVTQTPRYLIKTRGQQVTLSCSPISGHRSVSWYQQTPGQGLQFLFEYFSETQRNKGNFPGRFSGRQFSNSRSEMNVSTLELGDSALYLCASSSGDSYSGANVLTFGAGSRLTVL.

The CDR3 region has the DNA TGCAGTGCTAAGGGGACAGGGTACAATGAGCAGTTCTTC. It translates to CSAKGTGYNEQFF. V gene TRBV20-1 combines with J gene TRBJ2-1, with 9 bases that match TRBD1. Germline loops: CDR1 DFQATT, CDR2 SNEGSKA (reference sequence). The CDR3 sequence is 13 residues long. V was pared by 4 bases and J by 4 bases, with 2 bases of the junction left unmatched.

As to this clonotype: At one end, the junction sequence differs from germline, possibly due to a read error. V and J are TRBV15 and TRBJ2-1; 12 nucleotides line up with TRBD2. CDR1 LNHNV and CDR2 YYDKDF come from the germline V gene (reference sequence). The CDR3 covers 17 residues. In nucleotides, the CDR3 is TGTACCACCAGCAGAGATCGGACTAGCGGGAATCGGGGGGAGCAGTTCTTC. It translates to CTTSRDRTSGNRGEQFF.

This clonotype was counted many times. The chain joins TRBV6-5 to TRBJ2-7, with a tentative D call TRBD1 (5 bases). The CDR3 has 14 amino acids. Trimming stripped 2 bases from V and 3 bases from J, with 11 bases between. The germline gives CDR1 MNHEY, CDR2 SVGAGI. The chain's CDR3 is CASSYGQGLYEQYF. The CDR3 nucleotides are TGTGCCAGCAGTTACGGGCAGGGTCTCTACGAGCAGTACTTC.

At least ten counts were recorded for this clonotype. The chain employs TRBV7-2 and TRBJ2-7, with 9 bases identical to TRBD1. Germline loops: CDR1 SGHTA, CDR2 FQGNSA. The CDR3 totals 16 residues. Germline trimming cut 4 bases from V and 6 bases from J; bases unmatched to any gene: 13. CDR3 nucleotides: TGTGCCAGCAGCTCCAGAGCCGGGACAGGGCTTCCCGAGCAGTACTTC. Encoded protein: CASSSRAGTGLPEQYF.

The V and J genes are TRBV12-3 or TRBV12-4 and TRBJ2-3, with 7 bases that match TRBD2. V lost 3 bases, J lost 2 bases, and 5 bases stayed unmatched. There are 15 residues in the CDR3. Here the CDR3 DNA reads TGTGCCAGCAGTTTGACCGGACTAGACACAGATACGCAGTATTTT. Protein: CASSLTGLDTDTQYF.

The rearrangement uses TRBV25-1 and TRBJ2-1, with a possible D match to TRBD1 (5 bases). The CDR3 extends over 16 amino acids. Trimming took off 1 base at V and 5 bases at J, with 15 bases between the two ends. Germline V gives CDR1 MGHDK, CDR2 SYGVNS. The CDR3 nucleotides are TGTGCCAGCAGTGAATGGGGATCAGGGTGGGACAATGAGCAGTTCTTC. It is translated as CASSEWGSGWDNEQFF. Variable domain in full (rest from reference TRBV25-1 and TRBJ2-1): EADIYQTPRYLVIGTGKKITLECSQTMGHDKMYWYQQDPGMELHLIHYSYGVNSTEKGDLSSESTVSRIRTEHFPLTLESARPSHTSQYLCASSEWGSGWDNEQFFGPGTRLTVL.